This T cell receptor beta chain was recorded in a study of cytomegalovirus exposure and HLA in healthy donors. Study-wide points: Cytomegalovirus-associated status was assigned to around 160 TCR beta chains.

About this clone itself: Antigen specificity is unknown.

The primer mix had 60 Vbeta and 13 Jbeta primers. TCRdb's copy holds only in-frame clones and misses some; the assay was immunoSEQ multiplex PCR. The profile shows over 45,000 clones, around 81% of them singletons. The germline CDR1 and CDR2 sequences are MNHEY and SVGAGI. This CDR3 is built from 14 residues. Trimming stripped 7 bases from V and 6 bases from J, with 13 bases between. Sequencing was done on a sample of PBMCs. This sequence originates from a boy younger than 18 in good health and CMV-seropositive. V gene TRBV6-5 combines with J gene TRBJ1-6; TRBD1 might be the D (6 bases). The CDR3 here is CASTGGAANSPLHF. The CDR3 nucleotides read TGTGCCAGCACCGGGGGGGCGGCTAATTCACCCCTCCACTTT.